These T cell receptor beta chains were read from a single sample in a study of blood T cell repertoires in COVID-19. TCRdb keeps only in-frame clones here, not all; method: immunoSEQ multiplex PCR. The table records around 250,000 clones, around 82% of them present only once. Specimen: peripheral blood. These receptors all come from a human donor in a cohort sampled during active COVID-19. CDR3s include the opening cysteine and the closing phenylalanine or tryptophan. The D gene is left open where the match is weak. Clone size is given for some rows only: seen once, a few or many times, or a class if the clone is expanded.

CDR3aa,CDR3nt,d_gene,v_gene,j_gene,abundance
CASSPGQGINEKLFF,TGCGCCAGCAGCCCGGGACAAGGAATTAATGAAAAACTGTTTTTT,.,TRBV4-3,TRBJ1-4,.
CATSRDINYNEQFF,TGTGCCACCAGCAGAGATATTAACTACAATGAGCAGTTCTTC,.,TRBV15,TRBJ2-1,.
CASRTTGFVDTEAFF,TGTGCCAGCAGGACTACAGGGTTCGTAGACACTGAAGCTTTCTTT,.,TRBV11-2,TRBJ1-1,.
CATSDFPSRTGLETQYF,TGTGCCACCAGTGATTTCCCGAGTAGGACAGGGCTGGAGACCCAGTACTTC,TRBD1,TRBV24-1,TRBJ2-5,once
CASSELKKQGTQYF,TGTGCCAGCAGTGAGCTAAAAAAGCAGGGTACGCAGTATTTT,.,TRBV6-1,TRBJ2-3,once
CASSTRTGGRDEQYF,TGCGCCAGCAGCACCCGGACAGGGGGTAGGGACGAGCAGTACTTC,TRBD1,TRBV5-1,TRBJ2-7,.
CASSYSTKNPDTQYF,TGTGCCAGCAGTTACTCGACAAAAAATCCGGATACGCAGTATTTT,.,TRBV6-2/TRBV6-3,TRBJ2-3,.
CASSAGAGGGETQYF,TGTGCCAGCAGTGCGGGAGCGGGGGGAGGGGAGACCCAGTACTTC,TRBD2,TRBV2,TRBJ2-5,.
CSVEDRTEAFF,TGCAGCGTTGAAGACCGGACTGAAGCTTTCTTT,.,TRBV29-1,TRBJ1-1,.
CASTPGQGGRNQPQHF,TGTGCCAGTACCCCTGGACAGGGGGGGCGGAATCAGCCCCAGCATTTT,TRBD1,TRBV19,TRBJ1-5,.
CASSYQGTGSYEQYF,TGTGCCAGCAGTTACCAGGGGACAGGCTCCTACGAGCAGTACTTC,TRBD1,TRBV6-5,TRBJ2-7,.
CASSLRGLADNEQFF,TGTGCCAGCAGCTTAAGGGGACTAGCGGACAATGAGCAGTTCTTC,TRBD2,TRBV7-3,TRBJ2-1,.
CASSLAAGGGTGELFF,TGTGCCAGCAGCTTAGCTGCAGGGGGCGGCACCGGGGAGCTGTTTTTT,TRBD1,TRBV11-3,TRBJ2-2,.
CASSLAGAGEKLFF,TGCGCCAGCAGCTTGGCAGGGGCCGGTGAAAAACTGTTTTTT,.,TRBV5-1,TRBJ1-4,once
CASSRDRDTEAFF,TGTGCCAGCAGTCGGGACAGAGACACTGAAGCTTTCTTT,TRBD1,TRBV6-5,TRBJ1-1,.
CASSGGHRAGLQQYF,TGTGCCAGCAGTGGGGGACACCGGGCTGGGTTGCAGCAGTACTTC,.,TRBV28,TRBJ2-7,.
CASSMGVEAFF,TGTGCCAGCAGTATGGGAGTTGAAGCTTTCTTT,.,TRBV12-3/TRBV12-4,TRBJ1-1,.
CASSRDYSLNNEQFF,TGTGCCAGCAGTCGGGACTACTCCCTGAACAATGAGCAGTTCTTC,TRBD2,TRBV6-4,TRBJ2-1,once
CASSSISEQFF,TGTGCCAGCAGTTCAATTTCAGAGCAGTTCTTC,.,TRBV6-5,TRBJ2-1,.
CAISQGQGTEAFF,TGTGCCATCTCTCAGGGACAGGGGACTGAAGCTTTCTTT,TRBD1,TRBV10-3,TRBJ1-1,once
CASSLPGLPGNTIYF,TGTGCCAGCAGCTTGCCAGGCTTGCCTGGAAACACCATATATTTT,.,TRBV5-4,TRBJ1-3,once
CASRSTRGVYEQYF,TGTGCCAGCAGGAGCACCCGGGGGGTTTACGAGCAGTACTTC,TRBD2,TRBV27,TRBJ2-7,.
CASSLPGKLEAFF,TGTGCCAGCAGCCTCCCCGGGAAGCTTGAAGCTTTCTTT,.,TRBV11-2,TRBJ1-1,few
CASGLGRLAGTDTQYF,TGTGCTAGTGGTTTGGGTAGACTAGCGGGAACAGATACGCAGTATTTT,TRBD2,TRBV12-5,TRBJ2-3,.
CASSVTRFGGRPGSYNEQFF,TGTGCCAGCAGCGTCACCCGCTTCGGCGGGAGGCCGGGCTCCTACAATGAGCAGTTCTTC,TRBD2,TRBV9,TRBJ2-1,.
CASSRRDTNEQFF,TGTGCCAGCTCACGACGAGACACCAATGAGCAGTTCTTC,.,TRBV3-1/TRBV3-2,TRBJ2-1,.
CASSPIKVAGLNEQFF,TGTGCCAGCTCACCAATTAAGGTAGCGGGACTCAATGAGCAGTTCTTC,TRBD2,TRBV18,TRBJ2-1,.
CASSESGQPYEQYF,TGCGCCAGCAGTGAGAGTGGACAACCGTACGAGCAGTACTTC,.,TRBV10-1,TRBJ2-7,.
CASSLLSSGSSNEQYF,TGCGCCAGCAGCCTCCTCTCTAGCGGGAGTTCGAACGAGCAGTACTTC,TRBD2,TRBV5-1,TRBJ2-7,.
CASSRGTSGLPYEQYF,TGTGCCAGCAGCCGAGGGACTAGCGGCCTTCCCTACGAGCAGTACTTC,TRBD2,TRBV7-6,TRBJ2-7,.
CASSPDRDAEAFF,TGTGCCAGCTCACCTGACAGGGATGCTGAAGCTTTCTTT,TRBD1,TRBV18,TRBJ1-1,.
CASSFLGLAGGNEQFF,TGTGCCAGCAGCTTTTTGGGGCTAGCGGGAGGTAATGAGCAGTTCTTC,TRBD2,TRBV5-6,TRBJ2-1,.
CASSTGGAPLGQWFF,TGTGCCAGCAGTACCGGGGGGGCTCCCTTAGGCCAGTGGTTCTTC,TRBD2,TRBV6-2/TRBV6-3,TRBJ2-1,.
CASGGKGTRGSLQETQYF,TGTGCTAGTGGAGGAAAGGGTACCCGGGGAAGTTTACAAGAGACCCAGTACTTC,.,TRBV12-5,TRBJ2-5,.
CASSLSSSGANVLTF,TGTGCCAGCAGCTTAAGTAGCTCTGGGGCCAACGTCCTGACTTTC,.,TRBV7-6,TRBJ2-6,.
CAPRGPGGSIYNEQFF,TGTGCCCCGCGGGGGCCCGGCGGCAGTATATACAATGAGCAGTTCTTC,.,TRBV21-1,TRBJ2-1,.
CASSQPTGGTEAFF,TGTGCCAGCAGCCAACCTACAGGGGGCACTGAAGCTTTCTTT,TRBD1,TRBV3-1/TRBV3-2,TRBJ1-1,.
CASSISFQAPGELFF,TGTGCCAGTAGTATATCTTTCCAGGCCCCCGGGGAGCTGTTTTTT,.,TRBV19,TRBJ2-2,many
CASSPDRAGQYF,TGTGCCAGCAGTCCCGACAGGGCCGGGCAGTACTTC,TRBD1,TRBV12-3/TRBV12-4,TRBJ2-7,.
CASSLDRTSYLGELFF,TGTGCCAGCAGCTTAGATCGGACTAGTTATCTCGGGGAGCTGTTTTTT,TRBD2,TRBV7-9,TRBJ2-2,once
CASRGLAEDQETQYF,TGCGCCAGCAGGGGGCTAGCGGAAGATCAAGAGACCCAGTACTTC,TRBD2,TRBV5-1,TRBJ2-5,.
CASSSDSYQTQYF,TGTGCCAGCAGCTCAGACAGTTATCAGACCCAGTACTTC,.,TRBV9,TRBJ2-5,.
CASSILSYEQYF,TGTGCCAGCAGCATACTATCCTACGAGCAGTACTTC,.,TRBV7-9,TRBJ2-7,.
CASSTQFQLAEPWDGELFF,TGTGCCAGCAGCACTCAATTCCAACTAGCGGAACCTTGGGACGGGGAGCTGTTTTTT,TRBD2,TRBV11-2,TRBJ2-2,.
CASSTWAAGSDTQYF,TGTGCCAGCAGTACTTGGGCCGCAGGGTCAGATACGCAGTATTTT,.,TRBV6-5,TRBJ2-3,.
CASSLFEGNTGELFF,TGTGCCAGCAGCTTATTCGAGGGGAACACCGGGGAGCTGTTTTTT,.,TRBV7-9,TRBJ2-2,.
CASSLGSVTDTQYF,TGTGCCAGCAGCTTAGGCAGCGTGACAGATACGCAGTATTTT,.,TRBV7-2,TRBJ2-3,once
CATGTGTYATEAFF,TGTGCCACCGGGACCGGGACATATGCGACCGAAGCTTTCTTT,.,TRBV15,TRBJ1-1,.
CASSSGLAAQETQYF,TGCGCCAGCAGCTCTGGACTAGCCGCACAAGAGACCCAGTACTTC,TRBD2,TRBV5-1,TRBJ2-5,.
CASSRRGDIYGYTF,TGTGCCAGCAGTAGGAGAGGGGACATATATGGCTACACCTTC,.,TRBV2,TRBJ1-2,.
CASSRAGGYNEQFF,TGCGCCAGCAGTAGAGCGGGGGGGTACAATGAGCAGTTCTTC,TRBD2,TRBV10-2,TRBJ2-1,.
CASDSGEGNAKNIQYF,TGTGCCAGTGACTCCGGGGAGGGGAACGCCAAAAACATTCAGTACTTC,TRBD2,TRBV19,TRBJ2-4,.